This T cell receptor (beta chain) was identified in a study of T-cell reconstitution after alpha-beta-depleted transplantation in children. Study-wide findings and caveats: By about two months after transplant, alpha-beta T cells reportedly arose from several hundred graft clones that had expanded.

A TCRbeta library incorporating unique molecular identifiers was prepared. Each CDR3 protein is one row after TCRdb ran MiXCR on the PCR reads. This sample has approximately 980,000 distinct CDR3 sequences, with around 30% found just once. Germline loops: CDR1 MDHEN, CDR2 SYDVKM. Between the trimmed V and J ends, which lost 8 bases and 6 bases, there was a span of 10 bases. The CDR3 extends over 11 amino acids. This clonotype was detected only a few times. Its antigen is currently unknown. The V and J genes are TRBV28 and TRBJ1-2, with no clear D. This TCR derives from a boy in the first two years of life who had a stem cell transplant for SCID, so the T cells may come from the graft donor. Material: PBMCs, mostly from graft donor cells, obtained 360 days after TCRalphabeta/CD19-depleted stem cell transplant. As DNA, the CDR3 is TGTGCCAGCGAGTCGGACCATGGCTACACCTTC. Amino acids: CASESDHGYTF.